The following is a TCR beta chain sequence with its context. Its specificity is not known. The CDR3 spans 13 residues. Germline V CDR1 and CDR2: MNHEY, SVGAGI. After removal of 6 bases from V and 7 bases from J, the junction contained 8 bases not matched to a gene. Patients were ruled out by autoimmune disease history or systemic immunosuppression. The sample is drawn from a study of OX40 agonist ivuxolimab in advanced cancers. Study background: Averaging approximately 60 years in age, with a range of roughly 20 to 90, the cohort was approximately 83% male.

General study results and limits: Both CD4+ and CD8+ T cell populations in blood had undergone clonal expansion by week 6 at 0.1 to 3.0 mg/kg.

This table comes from immunoSEQ multiplex PCR, and its TCRdb copy is limited to in-frame clones, with some not included. The data show around 35,000 clones, about 90% seen once. The V and J genes are TRBV6-5 and TRBJ1-1; 7 positions agree with TRBD1. The material was CD4+ or CD8+ T cells sorted from blood, obtained in a trial of the OX40 agonist ivuxolimab. The sequence came from an adult with an advanced solid tumor such as melanoma, head and neck, liver or kidney cancer. The CDR3 nucleotides are TGTGCCAGCAGCTCTGGGACAGCGGTTGAAGCTTTCTTT. Translating gives CASSSGTAVEAFF.